This T cell receptor beta chain comes out of a study of PD-L1 blockade in urothelial cancer (dated by TCRdb to 2016 to 2017). Regarding the research as a whole: Therapy was started in the mid-2010s for all patients, and atezolizumab 1,200 mg was administered intravenously every 3 weeks. Pretreatment tumor samples, along with matched peripheral blood serially collected before and after atezolizumab treatment, were subjected to TCR sequencing. Progression-free survival longer than 6 months counted as durable clinical benefit, and TCR features were additionally tested against both progression-free and overall survival. The study, an exploratory multi-omic analysis, examined somatic, immune and clinical correlates of response to PD-L1 blockade with atezolizumab in urothelial cancer. Blood samples yielded a median of about 150,000 T cells and around 80,000 unique TCRs, with median clonality around 0.084. About nine tenths of the roughly 29 patients were identified as males with urothelial cancer of bladder origin, and a prior smoking history was reported by 18 of 29 patients. An ECOG performance status of 0 or 1 was recorded for the patients, and 0 to 3 prior chemotherapy regimens had been received by the patients. In the same patients, whole exome sequencing and RNA sequencing of pretreatment tumors were performed in addition to TCR sequencing. Blood samples were analyzed at two time points: 3 weeks after treatment start (second dose) and 6 weeks after treatment start. Pretreatment blood TCR-seq was available for twenty-nine patients, at least one posttreatment blood collection was obtained for about 24 patients, and tumor TCR-seq was available for about 24 patients. Durable clinical benefit was achieved by nine patients and was not achieved by 20 patients.

The intended sense of this specimen's time point label: peripheral blood 6 weeks after treatment start. The cohort included some 30 patients with locally advanced or metastatic urothelial carcinoma who were treated at Memorial Sloan Kettering on a trial protocol. Peripheral blood mononuclear cells were collected from each patient pretreatment and during treatment, giving between 1 and 8 total time points per patient. The Qiagen DNeasy Blood extraction kit was used to purify genomic DNA from total PBMCs and tumor samples. Collected pretreatment and during treatment, PBMCs were isolated and stored as previously described. The full study reports these points: At 3 weeks after the start of treatment, tumor-associated TCR clones in peripheral blood had expanded more in patients with durable benefit (n of about 20, p = 0.022). A pretreatment peripheral blood TCR clonality below the median was linked to improved progression-free and overall survival. Because the sample size was small (n ≈ 29) and many exploratory analyses were performed, the results are intended to be hypothesis-generating.

Notes on this clone: There is no known antigen for this receptor. It has no much larger one-base neighbor in the sample; base qualities were not kept.

Synthetic TCR analog templates were spiked into each PCR so that absolute template abundance could be estimated from read counts. The immunoSEQ assay was used to amplify TCRbeta CDR3 regions from genomic DNA with bias-controlled V and J gene primers. Sequencing of rearranged TCRbeta segments was performed at approximately 20X coverage. As for how the authors treated the data: Sequencing errors were corrected by clustering and CDR3s were annotated against IMGT to assign V, D and J genes. Downstream analyses used only productive TCRbeta rearrangements and left out out-of-frame or stop-codon sequences. To compute clonality, Shannon entropy was normalized by the log of the number of unique productive sequences and then subtracted from one. Clones differing between time points or between blood and tumor were identified by Fisher's exact test with Benjamini-Hochberg correction at adjusted p below 0.01. TCRdb retrieved this table from immuneACCESS and kept in-frame rearrangements only. Not all clones are present; in checked studies, unresolved V genes account for under half, and no reason is known for the remainder. V and J calls and clone size come straight from that table; D and trimming were deduced from the DNA. In all, the sample holds 48,000 or so clones, and roughly 80% of those were seen once. The leading ten clones occupy approximately 8.8% of the sample.

From its cysteine to its phenylalanine, the CDR3 spans 13 amino acids. The kept DNA is CDR3 alone, 39 bases in frame from the first base. As encoded in the germline V gene (reference sequence), CDR1 is SEHNR while CDR2 is FQNEAQ. The V and J ends are trimmed by 5 bases and 4 bases, leaving 11 bases between them. Here the chain combines TRBV7-9 and TRBJ2-5; TRBD1 might be the D gene, on 6 matching bases. The TCR comes from a man aged 65-85 years with urothelial cancer. Sequencing used PBMCs, obtained around atezolizumab (anti-PD-L1) treatment. The DNA sequence is TGTGCCAGCAGCACGGGACATTCAGAGACCCAGTACTTC. Translated, this gives CASSTGHSETQYF. Here the CDR3 is joined to the reference TRBV7-9 and TRBJ2-5 genes, and the full variable domain is: DTGVSQNPRHKITKRGQNVTFRCDPISEHNRLYWYRQTLGQGPEFLTYFQNEAQLEKSRLLSDRFSAERPKGSFSTLEIQRTEQGDSAMYLCASSTGHSETQYFGPGTRLLVL.